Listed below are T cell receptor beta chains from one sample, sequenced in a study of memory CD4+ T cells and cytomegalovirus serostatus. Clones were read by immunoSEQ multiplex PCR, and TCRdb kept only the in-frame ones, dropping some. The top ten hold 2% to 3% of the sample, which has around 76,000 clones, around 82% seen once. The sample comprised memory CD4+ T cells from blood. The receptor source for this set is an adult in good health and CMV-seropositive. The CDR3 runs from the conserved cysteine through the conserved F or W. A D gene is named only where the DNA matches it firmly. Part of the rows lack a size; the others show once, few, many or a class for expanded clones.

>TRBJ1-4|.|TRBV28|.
CASSLDDKLFF
TGTGCCAGCAGTTTAGATGATAAACTGTTTTTT
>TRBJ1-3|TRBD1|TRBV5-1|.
CASSPDRAGNTIYF
TGCGCCAGCAGCCCGGACAGGGCTGGAAACACCATATATTTT
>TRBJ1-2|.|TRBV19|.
CASSMWESYGYTF
TGTGCCAGTAGTATGTGGGAATCCTATGGCTACACCTTC
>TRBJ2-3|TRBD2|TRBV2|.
CASSRGLAGGTDTQYF
TGTGCCAGCAGTCGTGGACTAGCGGGAGGCACAGATACGCAGTATTTT
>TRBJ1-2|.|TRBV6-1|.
CASTPRRGRLDGYTF
TGTGCCAGCACCCCGCGGCGGGGTAGGTTGGATGGCTACACCTTC
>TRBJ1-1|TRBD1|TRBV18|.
CATRQGATEAFF
TGTGCCACCCGACAGGGGGCCACTGAAGCTTTCTTT
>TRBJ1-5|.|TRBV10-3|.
CAISESINPNQPQHF
TGTGCCATCAGTGAGTCAATCAATCCCAATCAGCCCCAGCATTTT
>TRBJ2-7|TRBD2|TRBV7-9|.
CASSFPAGGLSYEQYF
TGTGCCAGCAGCTTCCCCGCGGGAGGACTTAGCTACGAGCAGTACTTC
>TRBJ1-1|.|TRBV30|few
CAWSTLGGSNTEAFF
TGTGCCTGGAGTACCCTAGGGGGAAGTAACACTGAAGCTTTCTTT
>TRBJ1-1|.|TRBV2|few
CAIGVGGEGDTEAFF
TGTGCCATTGGGGTGGGCGGGGAGGGGGACACTGAAGCTTTCTTT
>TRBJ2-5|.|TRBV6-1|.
CASSEQAPGLLGRLETQYF
TGTGCCAGCAGTGAACAGGCGCCCGGACTCCTTGGTAGGCTGGAGACCCAGTACTTC
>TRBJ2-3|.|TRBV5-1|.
CASSPESPDTQYF
TGCGCCAGCAGCCCTGAGTCCCCAGATACGCAGTATTTT
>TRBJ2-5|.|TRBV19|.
CASSIGLGETQYF
TGTGCCAGTAGTATCGGGTTGGGGGAGACCCAGTACTTC
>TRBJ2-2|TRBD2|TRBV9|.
CASSELAGIAGELFF
TGTGCCAGCAGTGAACTAGCGGGAATTGCCGGGGAGCTGTTTTTT
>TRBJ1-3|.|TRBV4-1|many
CASSQDRARNTIYF
TGCGCCAGCAGCCAAGACAGGGCTAGAAACACCATATATTTT
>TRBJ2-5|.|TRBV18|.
CASSLPTIKETQYF
TGTGCCAGCTCACTTCCGACTATCAAGGAGACCCAGTACTTC
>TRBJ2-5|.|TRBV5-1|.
CASSLEGRGVGTQYF
TGCGCCAGCAGCTTGGAAGGCAGGGGGGTAGGGACCCAGTACTTC
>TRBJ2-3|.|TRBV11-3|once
CASSLTRSTDTQYF
TGTGCCAGCAGCTTGACACGAAGCACAGATACGCAGTATTTT
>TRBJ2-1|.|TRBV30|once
CAWGPPGILYNEQFF
TGTGCCTGGGGACCCCCCGGGATTCTCTACAATGAGCAGTTCTTC
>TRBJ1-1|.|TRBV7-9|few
CASSLDGRGAFF
TGTGCCAGCAGCCTGGACGGTCGGGGAGCTTTCTTT
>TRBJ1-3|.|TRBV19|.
CASRGPQDSGNTIYF
TGTGCCAGTAGGGGGCCTCAGGACTCTGGAAACACCATATATTTT
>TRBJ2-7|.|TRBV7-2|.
CASRIGGAGREQYF
TGTGCCAGCAGGATTGGGGGGGCGGGTCGGGAGCAGTACTTC
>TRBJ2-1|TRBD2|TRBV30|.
CAWSVERGGNEQFF
TGTGCCTGGAGTGTAGAGCGGGGGGGCAATGAGCAGTTCTTC
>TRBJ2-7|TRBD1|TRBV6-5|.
CASSWGTGGSYEQYF
TGTGCCAGCAGCTGGGGGACAGGGGGCTCGTACGAGCAGTACTTC
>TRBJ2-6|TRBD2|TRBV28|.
CASSSLGGGSGANVLTF
TGTGCCAGCAGTTCTCTGGGGGGAGGGTCCGGGGCCAACGTCCTGACTTTC
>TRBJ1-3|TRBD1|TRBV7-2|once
CASSPSGTVGNTIYF
TGTGCCAGCAGCCCCTCTGGGACAGTTGGAAACACCATATATTTT
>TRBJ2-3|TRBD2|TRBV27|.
CASRRGLAGSTDTQYF
TGTGCCAGCAGGAGGGGACTAGCGGGGAGCACAGATACGCAGTATTTT
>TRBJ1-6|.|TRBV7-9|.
CASSLGSSYNSPLHF
TGTGCCAGCAGCTTGGGGAGCTCCTATAATTCACCCCTCCACTTT
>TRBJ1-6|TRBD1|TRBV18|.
CASSPRTGGRGNSPLHF
TGTGCCAGCTCACCACGGACAGGGGGAAGAGGGAATTCACCCCTCCACTTT
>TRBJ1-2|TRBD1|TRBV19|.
CASRPGQALSGYTF
TGTGCCAGTAGGCCAGGACAGGCACTATCCGGCTACACCTTC
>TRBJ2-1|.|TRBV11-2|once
CASLKELGGYNEQFF
TGTGCCAGCTTAAAGGAGCTTGGGGGCTACAATGAGCAGTTCTTC
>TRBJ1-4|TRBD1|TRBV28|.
CASSLSRTGNIKKLFF
TGTGCCAGCAGTTTATCCAGGACAGGGAATATTAAAAAACTGTTTTTT
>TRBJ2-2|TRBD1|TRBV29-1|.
CSVEAPTGVTGELFF
TGCAGCGTTGAAGCCCCGACAGGGGTAACCGGGGAGCTGTTTTTT
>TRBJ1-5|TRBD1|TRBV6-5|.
CASGIDRAYQPQHF
TGTGCCAGCGGAATCGACAGGGCTTATCAGCCCCAGCATTTT
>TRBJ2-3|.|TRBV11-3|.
CASSLGSYTQYF
TGTGCCAGCAGCTTGGGCAGTTATACGCAGTATTTT
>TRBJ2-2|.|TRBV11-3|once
CASSRIRGELFF
TGTGCCAGCAGCCGAATCCGGGGGGAGCTGTTTTTT
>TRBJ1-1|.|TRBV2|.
CASSRNTEAFF
TGTGCCAGCAGCCGGAACACTGAAGCTTTCTTT
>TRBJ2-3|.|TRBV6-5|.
CASSGRTAYTQYF
TGTGCCAGCAGCGGGCGGACAGCATATACGCAGTATTTT
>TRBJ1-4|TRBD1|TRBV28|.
CASSLDRNEKLFF
TGTGCCAGCAGTTTGGACAGGAATGAAAAACTGTTTTTT
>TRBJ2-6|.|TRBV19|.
CASRGRSGANVLTF
TGTGCCAGTAGAGGCCGCTCTGGGGCCAACGTCCTGACTTTC
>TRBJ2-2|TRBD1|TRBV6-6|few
CASSYSTGTATGELFF
TGTGCCAGCAGTTACTCTACCGGGACAGCCACCGGGGAGCTGTTTTTT
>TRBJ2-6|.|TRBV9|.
CASSPSGGLRGGANVLTF
TGTGCCAGCAGCCCTAGTGGGGGGCTTCGAGGTGGGGCCAACGTCCTGACTTTC
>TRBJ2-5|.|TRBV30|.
CAWDSGGETQYF
TGTGCCTGGGATTCCGGGGGAGAGACCCAGTACTTC
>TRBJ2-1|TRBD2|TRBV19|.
CASGLSGRRVDEQFF
TGTGCCAGCGGGCTCAGCGGGAGAAGAGTTGATGAGCAGTTCTTC
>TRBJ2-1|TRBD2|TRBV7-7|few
CASSPTLKGPGLANEQFF
TGTGCTAGCAGCCCAACCCTGAAGGGCCCGGGACTAGCGAATGAGCAGTTCTTC
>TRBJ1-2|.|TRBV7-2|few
CASSLVAGEDYGYTF
TGTGCCAGCAGCTTAGTGGCAGGGGAGGACTATGGCTACACCTTC
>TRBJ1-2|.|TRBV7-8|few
CASSSAGSRGYTF
TGTGCCAGCAGCTCCGCCGGTTCACGAGGCTACACCTTC
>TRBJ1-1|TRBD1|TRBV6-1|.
CASSEIRGRKNTEAFF
TGTGCCAGCAGTGAAATCAGGGGGAGGAAGAACACTGAAGCTTTCTTT
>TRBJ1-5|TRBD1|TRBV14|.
CASSPNIGTGINQPQHF
TGTGCCAGCAGCCCTAACATCGGGACAGGAATCAATCAGCCCCAGCATTTT
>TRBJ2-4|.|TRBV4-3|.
CASSQEVSRANIQYF
TGCGCCAGCAGCCAAGAAGTTAGCAGGGCGAACATTCAGTACTTC
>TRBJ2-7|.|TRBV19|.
CASSTNSDLGEQYF
TGTGCCAGTAGTACAAACTCGGACCTTGGCGAGCAGTACTTC
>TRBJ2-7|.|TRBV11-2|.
CASSSPRGAYEQYF
TGTGCCAGCAGCTCCCCTAGGGGGGCTTACGAGCAGTACTTC
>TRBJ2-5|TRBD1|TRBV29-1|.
CSAGPGQGETQYF
TGCAGCGCCGGTCCGGGACAGGGAGAGACCCAGTACTTC
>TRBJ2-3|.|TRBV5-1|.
CASSFNRPTDTQYF
TGCGCCAGCAGCTTCAACAGACCCACAGATACGCAGTATTTT
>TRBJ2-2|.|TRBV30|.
CAWIPRRAGELFF
TGTGCCTGGATCCCCCGGAGGGCCGGGGAGCTGTTTTTT
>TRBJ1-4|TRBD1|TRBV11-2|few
CASSPGQGATNEKLFF
TGTGCCAGCAGCCCCGGACAGGGAGCAACTAATGAAAAACTGTTTTTT
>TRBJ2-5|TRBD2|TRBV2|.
CASKGGLGQETQYF
TGTGCCAGCAAAGGGGGACTAGGACAAGAGACCCAGTACTTC
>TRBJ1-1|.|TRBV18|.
CASSPPQGPNTEAFF
TGTGCCAGCTCACCACCTCAGGGACCCAACACTGAAGCTTTCTTT
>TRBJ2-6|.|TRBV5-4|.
CASGQVGSGANVLTF
TGTGCCAGCGGCCAAGTTGGTTCTGGGGCCAACGTCCTGACTTTC